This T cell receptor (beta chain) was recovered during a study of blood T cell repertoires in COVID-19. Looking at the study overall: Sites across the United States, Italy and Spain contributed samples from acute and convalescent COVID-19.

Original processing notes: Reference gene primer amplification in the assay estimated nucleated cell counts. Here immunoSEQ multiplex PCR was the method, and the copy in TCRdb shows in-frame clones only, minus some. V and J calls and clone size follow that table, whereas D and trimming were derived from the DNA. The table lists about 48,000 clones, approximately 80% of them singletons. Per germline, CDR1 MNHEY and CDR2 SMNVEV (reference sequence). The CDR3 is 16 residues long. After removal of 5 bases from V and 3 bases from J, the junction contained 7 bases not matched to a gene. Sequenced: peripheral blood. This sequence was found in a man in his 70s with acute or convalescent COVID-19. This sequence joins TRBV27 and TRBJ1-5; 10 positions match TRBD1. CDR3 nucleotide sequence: TGTGCCAGCAGTCCTGGACAGGGGGGGATCAATCAGCCCCAGCATTTT. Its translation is CASSPGQGGINQPQHF.